A selection of T cell receptor beta chains follows, all from one sample in a study of blood T cells in healthy people across ages. TCRdb independently ran MiXCR on the 5' RACE reads; one entry per CDR3 protein. The top ten clones hold 23% of a sample with 1.5 million to 2 million distinct CDR3 sequences, 35% to 50% of them seen once. Specimen: blood. The receptors derive from a human donor in good health. CDR3s include the opening cysteine and the closing phenylalanine or tryptophan. A D gene is named only where the DNA matches it firmly. Not all rows give a size; the values are once, few, many and, for expanded clones, a class.

TRBJ1-3	NA	TRBV24-1	NA	CATSDPGSRSGNTIYF	TGTGCCACCAGTGATCCGGGATCCCGCTCTGGAAACACCATATATTTT
TRBJ2-7	NA	TRBV20-1	NA	CSAIRVFNYEQYF	TGCAGTGCTATTAGGGTGTTTAACTACGAGCAGTACTTC
TRBJ2-1	TRBD1	TRBV4-3	few	CASSLQGSPYNEQFF	TGCGCCAGCAGCCTACAGGGGTCCCCCTACAATGAGCAGTTCTTC
TRBJ2-5	NA	TRBV7-9	once	CASNPLGETQYF	TGTGCCAGCAATCCTTTGGGGGAGACCCAGTACTTC
TRBJ2-3	TRBD2	TRBV9	few	CASSVVGRSSGAASTDTQYF	TGTGCCAGCAGCGTAGTCGGAAGGTCTAGCGGGGCCGCTAGCACAGATACGCAGTATTTT
TRBJ1-4	NA	TRBV28	NA	CASSARSGGINEKLFF	TGTGCCAGCAGTGCCCGGTCGGGGGGGATTAATGAAAAACTGTTTTTT
TRBJ2-7	NA	TRBV5-1	NA	CAGSSDVAYEQYF	TGCGCCGGCAGCTCGGACGTCGCCTACGAGCAGTACTTC
TRBJ2-3	TRBD2	TRBV6-2/TRBV6-3	few	CASSARGGTDTQYF	TGTGCCAGCAGTGCACGGGGGGGCACAGATACGCAGTATTTT
TRBJ2-1	NA	TRBV11-1	few	CASSSGWTPFF	TGTGCCAGCAGCTCCGGATGGACCCCGTTCTTC
TRBJ1-6	NA	TRBV7-2	NA	CTSMGGYSSPLHF	TGTACCAGTATGGGGGGGTACTCCTCACCCCTCCACTTT
TRBJ1-2	NA	TRBV7-9	few	CASSPNSGEIGYTF	TGTGCCAGCAGCCCTAATTCGGGGGAGATTGGCTACACCTTC
TRBJ2-3	TRBD2	TRBV20-1	few	CSARTSGFYTDTQYF	TGCAGTGCTCGGACTAGCGGGTTCTACACAGATACGCAGTATTTT
TRBJ2-5	NA	TRBV20-1	once	CSARGRRGVMETQYF	TGCAGTGCTAGAGGTCGGAGAGGGGTCATGGAGACCCAGTACTTC
TRBJ1-2	TRBD1	TRBV4-1	few	CASRKPGQGRGYTF	TGCGCCAGCAGAAAACCGGGACAGGGCCGCGGCTACACCTTC
TRBJ2-5	TRBD2	TRBV11-2	once	CASSFLLGGGASETQYF	TGTGCCAGCAGCTTCTTGTTAGGCGGGGGGGCCTCTGAGACCCAGTACTTC
TRBJ2-1	TRBD1	TRBV4-1	few	CASSQGGQGAYEQFF	TGCGCCAGCAGCCAAGGGGGACAGGGGGCCTATGAGCAGTTCTTC
TRBJ1-2	TRBD1	TRBV4-3	NA	CASSQEGRGSGYTF	TGCGCCAGCAGCCAAGAGGGCAGGGGGTCTGGCTACACCTTC
TRBJ2-5	NA	TRBV9	NA	CASSVGGSTSETQYF	TGTGCCAGCAGCGTAGGGGGCTCGACTTCAGAGACCCAGTACTTC
TRBJ2-3	NA	TRBV7-2	NA	CASSLVTSVSADTQYF	TGTGCCAGCAGCTTAGTGACGTCGGTCTCCGCAGATACGCAGTATTTT
TRBJ1-2	NA	TRBV3-1	NA	CASSQGPSAWDGPNTF	TGTGCCAGCAGCCAAGGCCCTTCTGCGTGGGACGGACCTAACACCTTC
TRBJ1-2	NA	TRBV15	NA	CATSRAGSGVGYTF	TGTGCCACCAGCAGAGCAGGGAGCGGAGTTGGCTACACCTTC
TRBJ2-7	TRBD1	TRBV15	many	CATQRDREGNEQYF	TGTGCCACCCAAAGAGACAGGGAAGGCAACGAGCAGTACTTC
TRBJ2-3	TRBD2	TRBV10-3	NA	CAISEVLAGGIPDTQYF	TGTGCCATCAGTGAAGTTCTAGCGGGGGGTATCCCAGATACGCAGTATTTT
TRBJ1-2	NA	TRBV12-3/TRBV12-4	once	CASSLSYRVYGYTF	TGTGCCAGCAGTTTATCCTACAGGGTCTATGGCTACACCTTC
TRBJ2-4	NA	TRBV10-3	NA	CAIAPGGENIQYF	TGTGCCATCGCTCCAGGGGGGGAAAACATTCAGTACTTC
TRBJ1-5	NA	TRBV18	NA	CASSPARGNQPQHF	TGTGCCAGCTCCCCGGCCAGGGGCAATCAGCCCCAGCATTTT
TRBJ2-7	TRBD2	TRBV20-1	many	CSARDPLAGAYEQYF	TGCAGTGCTAGAGACCCGCTAGCGGGGGCTTACGAGCAGTACTTC
TRBJ2-3	NA	TRBV5-5	NA	CASSEDGGADTQYF	TGTGCCAGCAGCGAAGACGGGGGAGCAGATACGCAGTATTTT
TRBJ2-7	NA	TRBV29-1	NA	CSVPSGNPYEQYF	TGCAGCGTCCCTTCAGGGAATCCCTACGAGCAGTACTTC
TRBJ1-1	NA	TRBV29-1	few	CSVGGVGIPEAFF	TGCAGCGTTGGGGGCGTCGGAATCCCTGAAGCTTTCTTT
TRBJ2-1	TRBD2	TRBV7-2	once	CASSLDLAGAPWGNEQFF	TGTGCCAGCAGCTTAGACCTAGCGGGGGCCCCCTGGGGCAATGAGCAGTTCTTC
TRBJ2-5	NA	TRBV4-3	NA	CASSQGWGDQETQYF	TGCGCCAGCAGCCAAGGTTGGGGGGATCAAGAGACCCAGTACTTC
TRBJ2-2	NA	TRBV5-1	NA	CASSLDQPGELFF	TGCGCCAGCAGCTTGGATCAGCCCGGGGAGCTGTTTTTT
TRBJ2-1	TRBD1	TRBV4-3	NA	CASSQDPHRGRNSYNEQFF	TGCGCCAGCAGCCAAGACCCCCACAGGGGCCGGAACTCCTACAATGAGCAGTTCTTC
TRBJ2-1	NA	TRBV9	NA	CASSPGPGSSDNEQFF	TGTGCCAGCAGCCCAGGGCCAGGGAGCTCCGACAATGAGCAGTTCTTC
TRBJ1-2	NA	TRBV20-1	few	CSAWVQGKVNYGYTF	TGCAGTGCTTGGGTTCAGGGAAAGGTAAACTATGGCTACACCTTC
TRBJ1-4	NA	TRBV7-2	once	CASSILNEKLFF	TGTGCCAGCAGCATATTGAATGAAAAACTGTTTTTT
TRBJ1-5	NA	TRBV24-1	NA	CATSDPNGQPQHF	TGTGCCACCAGTGACCCTAACGGCCAGCCCCAGCATTTT
TRBJ1-2	NA	TRBV7-8	NA	CASSFGRDFNYGYTF	TGTGCCAGCAGCTTCGGGAGAGACTTTAACTATGGCTACACCTTC
TRBJ2-5	NA	TRBV20-1	few	CSASGVLGKEETQYF	TGCAGTGCTAGCGGGGTACTAGGAAAGGAAGAGACCCAGTACTTC
TRBJ2-1	TRBD1	TRBV6-5	few	CASSPGTGVFDEQFF	TGTGCCAGCAGTCCCGGGACAGGGGTTTTCGATGAGCAGTTCTTC
TRBJ2-1	NA	TRBV20-1	few	CSATNRQGTGNVQFF	TGCAGTGCTACAAACCGGCAGGGTACTGGTAATGTGCAGTTCTTC
TRBJ2-1	NA	TRBV4-3	many	CASSQVNRGHNEQFF	TGCGCCAGCAGCCAGGTCAACAGAGGCCACAATGAGCAGTTCTTC
TRBJ2-3	NA	TRBV4-3	few	CAGSQVTTRGADTQYF	TGCGCCGGCAGCCAAGTGACTACGAGGGGCGCAGATACGCAGTATTTT
TRBJ1-2	NA	TRBV27	NA	CASRRSAGYYGYTF	TGTGCCAGCAGGCGTTCCGCAGGGTACTATGGCTACACCTTC
TRBJ1-5	TRBD1	TRBV6-1	NA	CASSRDRENQPQHF	TGTGCCAGCAGTAGGGACAGGGAGAATCAGCCCCAGCATTTT
TRBJ1-2	NA	TRBV12-3/TRBV12-4	few	CASRYRENYGYTF	TGTGCCAGCAGGTACAGGGAAAACTATGGCTACACCTTC
TRBJ1-2	NA	TRBV28	few	CASRLTVPGTLGYTF	TGTGCCAGCAGGTTAACAGTCCCTGGCACTCTTGGCTACACCTTC
TRBJ2-7	NA	TRBV6-2/TRBV6-3	few	CASSYGEFGEQYF	TGTGCCAGCAGTTACGGAGAGTTTGGCGAGCAGTACTTC
TRBJ2-3	NA	TRBV6-6	NA	CASSYLLKRSSTDTQYF	TGTGCCAGCAGTTACCTCCTGAAGCGTTCTAGCACAGATACGCAGTATTTT
TRBJ2-3	NA	TRBV12-3/TRBV12-4	many	CASSSLPDTQYF	TGTGCCAGCAGCTCCCTTCCAGATACGCAGTATTTT
TRBJ2-7	TRBD2	TRBV28	few	CASSFQTSGAFNEQYF	TGTGCCAGCAGTTTCCAAACTAGCGGGGCATTTAACGAGCAGTACTTC
TRBJ2-7	NA	TRBV18	few	CASSLGDNKQYF	TGTGCCAGCTCACTGGGAGATAATAAGCAGTACTTC
TRBJ1-2	NA	TRBV20-1	NA	CSARDYQGIRANYGYTF	TGCAGTGCTAGAGACTACCAGGGGATCAGGGCTAACTATGGCTACACCTTC
TRBJ2-7	NA	TRBV10-3	few	CAISPGLSSPYEQYF	TGTGCCATCAGCCCTGGACTCTCGTCGCCCTACGAGCAGTACTTC
TRBJ2-1	TRBD1	TRBV7-3	NA	CASSPRTGKNNEQFF	TGTGCCAGCAGCCCCAGGACAGGGAAGAACAATGAGCAGTTCTTC
TRBJ1-1	NA	TRBV7-3	NA	CASSKDGETEAFF	TGTGCCAGCAGCAAAGACGGGGAAACTGAAGCTTTCTTT